A selection of T cell receptor beta chains follows, all from one sample in a study of OX40 agonist ivuxolimab in advanced cancers. Some clones are missing from TCRdb's copy, which holds only in-frame ones; the method was immunoSEQ multiplex PCR. Found here are 38,000 or so clones, over 75% of them singletons; the top ten hold under 4%. The sequences come from CD4+ or CD8+ T cells sorted from blood, collected in a trial of the OX40 agonist ivuxolimab. The receptor set was obtained from an adult with an advanced solid tumor such as melanoma, head and neck, liver or kidney cancer. CDR3s include the opening cysteine and the closing phenylalanine or tryptophan. The order of the fields is D gene, V gene, CDR3 length, J gene, CDR3 protein. The D gene is left open where the match is weak.

>NA|TRBV7-3|13|TRBJ2-5
CASRSDTQETQYF
>TRBD1|TRBV7-2|13|TRBJ2-7
CASSKQGAYEQYF
>NA|TRBV7-9|14|TRBJ1-1
CASSLELRNTEAFF
>NA|TRBV13|15|TRBJ1-1
CASSSPVTVNTEAFF
>NA|TRBV18|16|TRBJ2-6
CASSPGDASGANVLTF
>NA|TRBV19|15|TRBJ1-1
CASSGQGAGNTEAFF
>TRBD1|TRBV30|13|TRBJ2-6
CAYGTAGANVLTF
>TRBD1|TRBV4-2|16|TRBJ2-3
CASSLDRGRVSDTQYF
>NA|TRBV7-6|13|TRBJ1-1
CASSKQENTEAFF
>NA|TRBV4-2|15|TRBJ2-7
CASSSRNRENREQYF